These 26 T cell receptor beta chains were sequenced from one sample in a study of T-cell reconstitution after alpha-beta-depleted transplantation in children. TCRbeta library construction was performed incorporating unique molecular identifiers. One entry per CDR3 protein, called by TCRdb with MiXCR from the PCR reads. This sample yields nearly 550,000 distinct CDR3 sequences, of which around 19% are seen a single time; 3.3% belongs to the top ten. The starting material was PBMCs from the stem cell graft donor, obtained from the stem cell graft. These TCRs come from a human donor who donated a stem cell graft to a child with acute lymphoblastic leukemia.

The chain recombines TRBV29-1 with TRBJ2-1, with 8 bases lining up with TRBD2. V was clipped by 6 bases and J by 6 bases; unmatched bases: 13. Germline V lookup: CDR1 SQVTM, CDR2 ANQGSEA. This CDR3 spans 15 amino acids. This CDR3 reads CSVPPPGLVINEQFF. CDR3 nucleotides: TGCAGCGTCCCTCCACCGGGACTAGTTATCAATGAGCAGTTCTTC.

The chain links TRBV6-5 to TRBJ2-5; 12 bases match TRBD1. Trimming took 4 bases from V and 9 from J; bases not matched to a gene: 6. The germline CDR1 and CDR2 sequences are MNHEY and SVGAGI. The CDR3 is 14 residues long. The CDR3 nucleotides are TGTGCCAGCAGTTCTCCGGGACAGGGGGCGGCCCAGTACTTC. Translation gives CASSSPGQGAAQYF.

V is TRBV12-3 or TRBV12-4 and J is TRBJ2-2, with 7 nucleotides matching TRBD1. The CDR3 covers 14 residues. After removal of 11 bases from V and 3 bases from J, the junction contained 9 bases not matched to a gene. CDR3: CADTPGGDTGELFF. The CDR3 nucleotides read TGTGCCGACACCCCAGGGGGAGACACCGGGGAGCTGTTTTTT.

J is TRBJ2-7 and V is TRBV4-2, with D hard to call. This CDR3 contains 15 residues. V shed 1 base and J shed 1 base, with 11 bases lying between them. CDR1 and CDR2 (germline): LGHNA, YNFKEQ. CDR3: CASSQVPGGSYEQYF. The CDR3 DNA sequence: TGTGCCAGCAGCCAAGTTCCAGGTGGGTCCTACGAGCAGTACTTC.

The chain's CDR3 is CARPVTGTDYGYTF. The CDR3 coding sequence is TGTGCCAGGCCTGTTACCGGGACAGACTATGGCTACACCTTC. The gene calls are TRBV25-1 and TRBJ1-2; 7 nucleotides agree with TRBD1. Germline values: CDR1 MGHDK, CDR2 SYGVNS. Losses at the gene ends were 9 bases for V and 3 bases for J; bases not matched to a gene: 10. The CDR3 is 14 amino acids.

Ten or more counts support this clonotype. This chain joins TRBV12-3 or TRBV12-4 and TRBJ1-2, with 10 positions matching TRBD1. The CDR3 has 14 amino acids. Trimming at V came to 3 bases and at J to 4 bases, leaving 2 bases not matched to a gene. In nucleotides, the CDR3 is TGTGCCAGCAGTTTTCGACAGGGGGCCTATGGCTACACCTTC. Protein: CASSFRQGAYGYTF.

This clonotype has only a few counts. The genes are TRBV2 and TRBJ2-2; perhaps TRBD2 as D (5 bases). V was trimmed by 11 bases and J by 2 bases, leaving 18 bases between them. Germline V lookup: CDR1 SNHLY, CDR2 FYNNEI. There are 15 residues in the CDR3. The CDR3 nucleotides read TGTGCCGGCCTTGGCGGGCGCGGTAACACCGGGGAGCTGTTTTTT. Its translation is CAGLGGRGNTGELFF.

The table lists this clonotype with a few counts. V is TRBV13 and J is TRBJ1-1; unclear D gene. The ends were cut back, 1 base at V and 5 bases at J, with 11 bases in the middle. Germline V gene data show CDR1 as PRHDT and CDR2 as FYEKMQ (reference sequence). The CDR3 sequence is 14 residues long. The CDR3 sequence: CASSLVYPTTEAFF. The CDR3 DNA reads as TGTGCCAGCAGCTTAGTGTACCCCACGACTGAAGCTTTCTTT.

This clonotype showed up just a few times. The genes are TRBV20-1 and TRBJ1-2; a possible D gene is TRBD1 (5 bases). Germline V gene data show CDR1 as DFQATT and CDR2 as SNEGSKA (reference sequence). Deletions cut 5 bases from V and 1 base from J, with 14 bases between. The CDR3 runs 14 residues. Written as DNA, the CDR3 is TGCAGTGCTGGCGGGACCGAAGTTAACTATGGCTACACCTTC. Translating it yields CSAGGTEVNYGYTF.

This clonotype was found a few times. The chain has TRBV4-2 and TRBJ2-5; 13 bases line up with TRBD2. Germline CDR1 LGHNA, CDR2 YNFKEQ. With 2 bases clipped from V and 3 bases from J, the junction kept 6 bases outside the gene matches. CDR3 size: 17 residues. The CDR3 spells CASSQPGTSGIEETQYF. The CDR3 region has the DNA TGTGCCAGCAGCCAACCGGGGACTAGCGGGATCGAAGAGACCCAGTACTTC.

There are a few counts of this clonotype. J is TRBJ1-4 and V is TRBV4-1; 7 nucleotides agree with TRBD1. Germline V gene lookup returns CDR1 MGHRA and CDR2 YSYEKL. With 3 bases clipped from V and 6 bases from J, the junction kept 10 bases outside the gene matches. CDR3 length: 16 amino acids. CDR3 in DNA: TGCGCCAGCAGCCAGGCCAGGGACAGTAAAGATGAAAAACTGTTTTTT. It specifies CASSQARDSKDEKLFF.

The chain joins TRBV7-8 to TRBJ2-1; D is undetermined. The length of the CDR3 is 14 residues. V was shortened by 2 bases and J by 5 bases, with 10 bases between the two germline ends. Germline-derived CDR1 and CDR2 are SGHVS and FQNEAQ. The CDR3 region has the DNA TGTGCCAGCAGCTTATTAGTAGGAGACAATGAGCAGTTCTTC. It specifies CASSLLVGDNEQFF.

V and J are TRBV29-1 and TRBJ2-1, with 8 bases aligning to TRBD2. Trimming took 0 bases from V and 0 from J; bases not matched to a gene: 7. From germline, CDR1 is SQVTM and CDR2 ANQGSEA. This CDR3 is 17 amino acids long. The CDR3 DNA follows: TGCAGCGTTGAAGACCCAGCGAGCGGGAGCTCCTACAATGAGCAGTTCTTC. Translated, it gives CSVEDPASGSSYNEQFF.

V usage is TRBV5-1 and J usage is TRBJ2-7; D remains unclear. This CDR3 contains 15 residues. The ends were cut back, 0 bases at V and 2 bases at J, with 12 bases in the middle. Germline CDR1 SGHRS, CDR2 YFSETQ. CDR3: CASSLARSSTYEQYF. The CDR3, as DNA: TGCGCCAGCAGCTTGGCCAGGTCATCGACCTACGAGCAGTACTTC.

The sample holds a few counts of this clonotype. The rearrangement uses TRBV12-3 or TRBV12-4 and TRBJ2-7, with 11 nucleotides matching TRBD2. J lost 2 bases, V lost 6 bases, and 3 bases had no gene match. There are 14 residues in the CDR3. The CDR3 loop reads CASRVGLAAYEQYF. DNA of the CDR3: TGTGCCAGCAGGGTGGGACTAGCGGCCTACGAGCAGTACTTC.

This clonotype was counted a few times. The chain links TRBV12-3 or TRBV12-4 to TRBJ2-7; no clear D gene. This CDR3 is 12 amino acids long. V was trimmed by 1 base and J by 5 bases, leaving 6 bases between them. The CDR3 here is CASSLGEDEQYF. The DNA of the CDR3 is TGTGCCAGCAGTTTAGGCGAAGACGAGCAGTACTTC.

This clonotype appeared a few times. The chain recombines TRBV12-3 or TRBV12-4 with TRBJ2-7; 9 bases agree with TRBD1. The CDR3 has 14 residues. J lost 7 bases, V lost 3 bases, and 7 bases had no gene match. The CDR3 protein is CASSLMGQGGEQYF. DNA of the CDR3: TGTGCCAGCAGTTTGATGGGACAGGGAGGTGAGCAGTACTTC.

In regard to this clonotype: A clone one base away is much larger, so this may be a read error. The chain employs TRBV7-9 and TRBJ1-2, with a weak D call TRBD1 (5 bases). V gave up 6 bases and J gave up 3 bases, with 8 bases separating them. Germline CDR1 is SEHNR and CDR2 is FQNEAQ (reference sequence). CDR3 length: 12 amino acids. CDR3 DNA sequence: TGTGCCAGCAGACCGGGGGACTATGGCTACACCTTC. Translating it yields CASRPGDYGYTF.

This chain joins TRBV3-1 and TRBJ1-6, with a weak D call TRBD1 (5 bases). Trimming pared 4 bases from V and 4 bases from J, leaving 14 bases between. Germline V gives CDR1 LGHDT, CDR2 YNNKEL (reference sequence). This CDR3 is built from 16 residues. CDR3 residues: CASSLGRGSYNSPLHF. In nucleotides, the CDR3 is TGTGCCAGCAGCCTTGGGCGGGGCTCTTATAATTCACCCCTCCACTTT.

This clonotype has only a few counts. V and J are TRBV7-3 and TRBJ2-1; 11 positions match TRBD2. This CDR3 is built from 14 residues. Per germline, CDR1 SGHTA and CDR2 FQGTGA. V was pared by 5 bases and J by 7 bases, with 4 bases of the junction left unmatched. CDR3 nucleotides: TGTGCCAGCAGCCCCTTAGCGGGAGGGAATGAGCAGTTCTTC. Amino acids: CASSPLAGGNEQFF.

This clonotype was observed a few times. The rearrangement uses TRBV11-2 and TRBJ2-3, with 9 bases lining up with TRBD2. The CDR3 has 16 amino acids. Trimming took 3 bases from V and 12 from J; bases not matched to a gene: 16. CDR1 SGHAT and CDR2 FQNNGV come from the germline V gene. CDR3 nucleotides: TGTGCCAGCAGCTTCAAATGGGGAGCGGGGGGTCGTTTACAGTATTTT. Residues: CASSFKWGAGGRLQYF. The whole variable domain, remainder taken from reference TRBV11-2 and TRBJ2-3, is EAGVAQSPRYKIIEKRQSVAFWCNPISGHATLYWYQQILGQGPKLLIQFQNNGVVDDSQLPKDRFSAERLKGVDSTLKIQPAKLEDSAVYLCASSFKWGAGGRLQYFGPGTRLTVL.

V gene TRBV3-1 combines with J gene TRBJ1-1; unclear D gene. This CDR3 spans 15 amino acids. Trimming stripped 0 bases from V and 0 bases from J, with 8 bases between. Germline V gene data show CDR1 as LGHDT and CDR2 as YNNKEL (reference sequence). This CDR3 reads CASSQDYSLNTEAFF. CDR3 nucleotides: TGTGCCAGCAGCCAAGATTACAGTTTGAACACTGAAGCTTTCTTT.

This clonotype was counted at least ten times. This chain joins TRBV5-1 and TRBJ2-3; D could derive from TRBD1 or TRBD2 (6 bases each). The CDR3 consists of 14 residues. Per the germline V gene, CDR1 is SGHRS and CDR2 is YFSETQ. Trimming left V 4 bases short and J 4 bases short, with 13 bases between. CDR3: CASSDGGGPDTQYF. The CDR3 DNA reads TGCGCCAGCAGCGATGGAGGGGGGCCAGATACGCAGTATTTT.

The sample holds a few counts of this clonotype. The chain combines TRBV6-5 with TRBJ2-1; a possible D gene is TRBD2 (6 bases). The CDR3 extends over 17 amino acids. V dropped 2 bases and J dropped 6 bases, with 20 bases sitting between them. Germline lookup yields CDR1 MNHEY and CDR2 SVGAGI. The chain's CDR3 is CASSYRGSGTETNEQFF. The CDR3, as DNA: TGTGCCAGCAGTTACCGGGGGTCCGGGACGGAAACCAATGAGCAGTTCTTC.

Only one count was recorded for this clonotype. This chain connects TRBV12-3 or TRBV12-4 to TRBJ2-2, with 11 bases matching TRBD2. J gave up 5 bases and V 2 bases, and 7 bases lay outside the gene matches. The CDR3 is 17 residues long. The CDR3 coding sequence is TGTGCCAGCAGTTTATCAACTAGCGGGAGTAAGACCGGGGAGCTGTTTTTT. Residues: CASSLSTSGSKTGELFF.

This clonotype showed up many times. This sequence joins TRBV10-3 and TRBJ1-3; no firm D call. Germline CDR1 ENHRY, CDR2 SYGVKD. V gave up 0 bases and J gave up 1 base, with 10 bases separating them. This CDR3 spans 16 amino acids. The CDR3, as DNA: TGTGCCATCAGTGAGTCAACCCAGGCATCTGGAAACACCATATATTTT. Translated, it gives CAISESTQASGNTIYF.